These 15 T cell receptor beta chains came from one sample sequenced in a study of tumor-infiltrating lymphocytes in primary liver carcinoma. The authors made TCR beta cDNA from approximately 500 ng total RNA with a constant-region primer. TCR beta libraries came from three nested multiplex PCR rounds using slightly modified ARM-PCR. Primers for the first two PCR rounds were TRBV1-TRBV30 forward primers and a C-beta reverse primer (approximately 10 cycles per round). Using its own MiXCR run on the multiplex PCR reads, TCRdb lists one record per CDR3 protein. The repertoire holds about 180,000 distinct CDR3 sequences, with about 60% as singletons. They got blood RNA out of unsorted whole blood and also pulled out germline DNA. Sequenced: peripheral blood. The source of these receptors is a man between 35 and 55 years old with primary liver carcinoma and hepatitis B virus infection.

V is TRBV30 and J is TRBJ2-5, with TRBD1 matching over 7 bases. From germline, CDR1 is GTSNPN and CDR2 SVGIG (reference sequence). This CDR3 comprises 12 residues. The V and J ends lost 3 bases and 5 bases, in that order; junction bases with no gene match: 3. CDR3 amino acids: CAWSKQGETQYF. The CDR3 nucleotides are TGTGCCTGGAGCAAACAGGGGGAGACCCAGTACTTC.

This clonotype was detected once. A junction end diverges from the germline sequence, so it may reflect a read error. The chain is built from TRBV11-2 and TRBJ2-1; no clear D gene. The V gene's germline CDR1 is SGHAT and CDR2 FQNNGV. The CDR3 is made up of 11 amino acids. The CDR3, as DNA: TGTGCCAGCATCCCGAACAATGAGCAGCTCTTC. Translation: CASIPNNEQLF. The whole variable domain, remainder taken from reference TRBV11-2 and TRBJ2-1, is EAGVAQSPRYKIIEKRQSVAFWCNPISGHATLYWYQQILGQGPKLLIQFQNNGVVDDSQLPKDRFSAERLKGVDSTLKIQPAKLEDSAVYLCASIPNNEQLFGPGTRLTVL.

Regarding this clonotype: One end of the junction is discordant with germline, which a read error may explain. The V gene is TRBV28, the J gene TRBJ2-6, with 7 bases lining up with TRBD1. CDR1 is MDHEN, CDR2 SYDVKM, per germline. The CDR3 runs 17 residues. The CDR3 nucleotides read TGTGCCAGCAGCTCCGCCCGTGGGACAGCTGGGGCCAACATCCTGACTTTC. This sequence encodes CASSSARGTAGANILTF.

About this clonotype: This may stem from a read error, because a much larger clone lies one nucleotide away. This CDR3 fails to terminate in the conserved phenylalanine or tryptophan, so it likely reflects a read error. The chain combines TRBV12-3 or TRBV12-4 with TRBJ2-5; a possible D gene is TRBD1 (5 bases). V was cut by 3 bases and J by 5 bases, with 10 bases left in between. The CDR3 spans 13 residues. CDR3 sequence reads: CASSFREGETQYS. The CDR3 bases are TGTGCCAGCAGTTTCAGGGAAGGGGAGACCCAGTACTCC.

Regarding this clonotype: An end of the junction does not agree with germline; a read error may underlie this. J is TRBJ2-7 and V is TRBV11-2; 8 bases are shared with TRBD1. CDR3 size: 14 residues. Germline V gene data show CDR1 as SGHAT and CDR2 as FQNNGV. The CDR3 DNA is TGTGCCGGCAGCTTAGTACAGGGGGTTGACAAGCAGTACTTC. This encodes CAGSLVQGVDKQYF.

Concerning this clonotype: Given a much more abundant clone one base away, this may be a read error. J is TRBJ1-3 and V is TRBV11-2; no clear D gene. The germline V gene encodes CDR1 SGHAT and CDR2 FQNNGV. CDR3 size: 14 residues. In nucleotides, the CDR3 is TGTGCCAGCAGCTTCTCACACTCTGGAATCACCATATATTTT. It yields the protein CASSFSHSGITIYF.

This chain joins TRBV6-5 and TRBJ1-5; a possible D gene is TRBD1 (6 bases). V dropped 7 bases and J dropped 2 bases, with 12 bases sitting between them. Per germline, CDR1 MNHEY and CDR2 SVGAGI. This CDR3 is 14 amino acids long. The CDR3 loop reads CASKAGAGNQPQHF. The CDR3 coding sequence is TGTGCCAGCAAGGCGGGGGCGGGCAATCAGCCCCAGCATTTT.

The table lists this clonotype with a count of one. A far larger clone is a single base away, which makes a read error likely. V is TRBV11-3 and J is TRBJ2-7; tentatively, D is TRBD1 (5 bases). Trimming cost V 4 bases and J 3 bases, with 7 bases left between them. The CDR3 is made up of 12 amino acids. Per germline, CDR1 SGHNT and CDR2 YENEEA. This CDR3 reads CASSSQDYEQYF. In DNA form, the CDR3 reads TGTGCCAGCAGCTCACAGGACTACGAGCAGTACTTC.

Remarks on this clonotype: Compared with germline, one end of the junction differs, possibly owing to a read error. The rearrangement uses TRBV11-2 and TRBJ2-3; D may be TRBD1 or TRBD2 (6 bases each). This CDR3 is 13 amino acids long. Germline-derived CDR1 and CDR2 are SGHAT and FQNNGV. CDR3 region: CASGLGGTFLQYF. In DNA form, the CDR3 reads TGTGCCAGCGGCTTAGGGGGGACCTTTTTGCAGTATTTT.

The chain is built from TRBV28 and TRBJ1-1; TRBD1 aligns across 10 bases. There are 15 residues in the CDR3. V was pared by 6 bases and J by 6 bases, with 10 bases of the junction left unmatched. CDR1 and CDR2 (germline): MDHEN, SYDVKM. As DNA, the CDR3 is TGTGCCAGCAGAGTCTTGACAGGGGGCGGGTCTGAAGCTTTCTTT. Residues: CASRVLTGGGSEAFF.

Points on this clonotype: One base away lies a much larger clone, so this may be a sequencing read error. The CDR3 coding sequence is TGTGCCAACAGTGTGTCGGGCGACACTGAAGCTTTCTTT. Its translation: CANSVSGDTEAFF. The V call is TRBV11-2, the J call TRBJ1-1, with D unresolved. Germline loops: CDR1 SGHAT, CDR2 FQNNGV. The CDR3 spans 13 residues. The V and J ends lost 10 bases and 3 bases respectively, with 15 bases between them.

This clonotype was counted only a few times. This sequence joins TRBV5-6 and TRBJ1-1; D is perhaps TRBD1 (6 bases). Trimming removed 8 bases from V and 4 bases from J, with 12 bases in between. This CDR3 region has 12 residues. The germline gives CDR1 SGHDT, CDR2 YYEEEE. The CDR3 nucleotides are TGTGCCAGTCAAACAGGGATCACTGAAGCTTTCTTT. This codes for CASQTGITEAFF.

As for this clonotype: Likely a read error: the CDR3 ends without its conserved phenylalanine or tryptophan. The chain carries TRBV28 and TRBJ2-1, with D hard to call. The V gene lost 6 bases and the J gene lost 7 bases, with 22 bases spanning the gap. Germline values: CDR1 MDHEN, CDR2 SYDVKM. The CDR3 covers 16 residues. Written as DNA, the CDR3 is TGTGCCAGCAGCACGGTGATCGACCGATTACGAAATGAGCAGTTCATC. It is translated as CASSTVIDRLRNEQFI.

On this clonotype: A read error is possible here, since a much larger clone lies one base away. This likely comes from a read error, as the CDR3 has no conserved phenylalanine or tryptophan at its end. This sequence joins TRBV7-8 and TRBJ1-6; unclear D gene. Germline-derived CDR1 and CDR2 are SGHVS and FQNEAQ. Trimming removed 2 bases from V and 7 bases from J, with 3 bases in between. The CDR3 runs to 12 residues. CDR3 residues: CASSLMNSPLHS. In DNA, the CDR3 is TGTGCCAGCAGCTTAATGAATTCACCCCTCCACTCT.

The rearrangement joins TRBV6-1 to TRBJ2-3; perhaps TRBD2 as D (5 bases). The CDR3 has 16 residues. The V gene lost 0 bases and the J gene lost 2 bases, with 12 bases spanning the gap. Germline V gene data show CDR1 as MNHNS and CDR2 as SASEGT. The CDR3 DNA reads TGTGCCAGCAGTGAAGCGCTGGCGCGGGTCACAGATACGCAGTATTTT. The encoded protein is CASSEALARVTDTQYF.